A single sample gave rise to the 18 T cell receptor beta chains below, sequenced in a study of blood T cell repertoires in COVID-19. Using immunoSEQ multiplex PCR, the repertoire was profiled, and TCRdb retains in-frame clones only, with some absent. The repertoire has tens of thousands of clones, about 95% of them found once; the top ten carry approximately 4.2%. The sequencing sample was made of peripheral blood. The receptors shown here come from a human donor with active COVID-19. The donor label of this sample is uncertain.

V gene TRBV11-2 combines with J gene TRBJ2-7; D remains ambiguous. V was pared by 5 bases and J by 1 base, with 12 bases between. Germline V gene sequence: CDR1 SGHAT, CDR2 FQNNGV. The CDR3 is 14 amino acids. The CDR3 DNA follows: TGTGCCAGCAGCCCAACGGTCGGGTCCTACGAGCAGTACTTC. Protein product: CASSPTVGSYEQYF.

This chain joins TRBV29-1 and TRBJ1-2, with unresolved D. The CDR3 length is 14 residues. V lost 4 bases and J lost 0, with 12 bases in between. Germline V gene sequence: CDR1 SQVTM, CDR2 ANQGSEA. The CDR3 region is CSVGVRDSNYGYTF. CDR3 sequence (DNA): TGCAGCGTTGGGGTCAGAGACTCTAACTATGGCTACACCTTC.

This chain uses TRBV5-1 with TRBJ2-1, with 9 bases matching TRBD2. The V segment lost 0 bases and the J segment 7 bases; nucleotides outside the gene matches: 8. The CDR3 loop spans 16 amino acids. Germline lookup yields CDR1 SGHRS and CDR2 YFSETQ. The DNA for the CDR3 is TGCGCCAGCAGCTTGGATGGCGGGAGGGCCTCAAATGAGCAGTTCTTC. It encodes CASSLDGGRASNEQFF.

The chain employs TRBV18 and TRBJ2-3; D is unclear. Trimming pared 6 bases from V and 6 bases from J, leaving 10 bases between. This CDR3 comprises 12 residues. Germline loops: CDR1 KGHSH, CDR2 LQKENI. The CDR3 loop reads CASSALLDTQYF. DNA for the CDR3: TGTGCCAGCTCCGCACTGCTGGATACGCAGTATTTT.

The genes are TRBV27 and TRBJ2-2, with D unresolved. V was shortened by 3 bases and J by 0 bases, with 8 bases between the two germline ends. CDR1 MNHEY and CDR2 SMNVEV come from the germline V gene (reference sequence). The CDR3 consists of 15 residues. CDR3 sequence (DNA): TGTGCCAGCAGTTTGGGCAGAACGAACACCGGGGAGCTGTTTTTT. Its translation: CASSLGRTNTGELFF.

The CDR3 spells CASVSTGVIQPQHF. CDR3 in DNA: TGTGCCAGCGTATCCACAGGGGTAATTCAGCCCCAGCATTTT. V usage is TRBV6-5 and J usage is TRBJ1-5; 7 nucleotides align to TRBD1. The CDR3 is made up of 14 amino acids. Germline trimming cut 8 bases from V and 6 bases from J; bases unmatched to any gene: 10. Germline-derived CDR1 and CDR2 are MNHEY and SVGAGI.

The chain joins TRBV7-9 to TRBJ2-1; D call uncertain. The CDR3 totals 14 residues. V dropped 6 bases and J dropped 0 bases, with 9 bases sitting between them. CDR1 and CDR2 (germline): SEHNR, FQNEAQ (reference sequence). CDR3 loop: CASRASSSYNEQFF. As DNA, the CDR3 is TGTGCCAGCAGAGCCTCGAGCTCCTACAATGAGCAGTTCTTC. Complete variable domain (other parts from reference TRBV7-9 and TRBJ2-1): DTGVSQNPRHKITKRGQNVTFRCDPISEHNRLYWYRQTLGQGPEFLTYFQNEAQLEKSRLLSDRFSAERPKGSFSTLEIQRTEQGDSAMYLCASRASSSYNEQFFGPGTRLTVL.

This rearrangement joins TRBV5-6 to TRBJ2-3; TRBD2 agrees at 8 bases. The V gene's germline CDR1 is SGHDT and CDR2 YYEEEE. The junction had 11 bases not matched to a gene; V was cut back by 4 bases and J by 4 bases. This CDR3 is built from 16 residues. This CDR3 reads CASSSPFSGTADTQYF. The CDR3 region has the DNA TGTGCCAGCAGCAGTCCGTTTAGCGGGACCGCAGATACGCAGTATTTT.

V usage is TRBV5-4 and J usage is TRBJ2-2, with 15 bases that match TRBD2. Unmatched junction bases numbered 4, after V lost 3 bases and J lost 4 bases. The CDR3 contains 17 residues. Germline CDR1 is SGHNT and CDR2 is YYREEE (reference sequence). CDR3 residues: CASSWTSGGAGTGELFF. The CDR3 bases are TGTGCCAGCAGCTGGACTAGCGGGGGGGCAGGCACCGGGGAGCTGTTTTTT.

The genes are TRBV7-8 and TRBJ2-3; no clear D. This CDR3 region has 13 residues. V was trimmed by 5 bases and J by 4 bases, leaving 10 bases between them. The germline V gene encodes CDR1 SGHVS and CDR2 FQNEAQ. The CDR3 reads CASSPSLADTQYF. In nucleotides, the CDR3 is TGTGCCAGCAGCCCATCGTTAGCAGATACGCAGTATTTT.

This clone was observed a handful of times. The rearrangement uses TRBV7-2 and TRBJ2-7, with 9 bases that match TRBD2. CDR3 length: 13 amino acids. CDR1 and CDR2 from the germline V gene are SGHTA and FQGNSA. Trimming removed 3 bases from V and 7 bases from J; junction bases left unmatched: 4. CDR3 residues: CASSFTSGREQYF. DNA for the CDR3: TGTGCCAGCAGCTTCACTAGCGGGCGTGAGCAGTACTTC.

This clone has only one observation. The CDR3 sequence is CASSEWTPLTVNDGYTF. CDR3 nucleotide sequence: TGTGCCAGCAGTGAGTGGACACCCTTAACGGTCAATGATGGCTACACCTTC. V and J are TRBV25-1 and TRBJ1-2; possibly TRBD1 for D (5 bases). Trimming took 3 bases from V and 6 from J, leaving 23 bases between them. Per the germline V gene, CDR1 is MGHDK and CDR2 is SYGVNS. This CDR3 is built from 17 residues.

The chain combines TRBV9 with TRBJ2-3; possible D gene TRBD2, 5 bases. V lost 3 bases, J lost 6 bases, and 17 bases lay in between. Germline V gene sequence: CDR1 SGDLS, CDR2 YYNGEE. The CDR3 spans 15 residues. The CDR3 DNA reads TGTGCCAGCAGCGCCACCCTGGACTTCGGGGATACGCAGTATTTT. Translating it yields CASSATLDFGDTQYF.

CDR3 DNA sequence: TGCGCCAGCAGCCAAGGACTAGCGGGAGGAGATACGCAGTATTTT. Protein: CASSQGLAGGDTQYF. The rearrangement links TRBV4-3 to TRBJ2-3; TRBD2 matches at 13 bases. Germline CDR1 LGHNA, CDR2 YSLEER. V lost 1 base to trimming and J lost 5 bases; unmatched junction nucleotides: 0. The CDR3 extends over 15 amino acids.

CDR3 bases: TGTGCCAGCAGCGTTGGGGCAGGGGGAGTTACAGAGACCCAGTACTTC. This translates into CASSVGAGGVTETQYF. V usage is TRBV9 and J usage is TRBJ2-5, with 7 bases lining up with TRBD1. The germline CDR1 and CDR2 sequences are SGDLS and YYNGEE. After removal of 2 bases from V and 4 bases from J, the junction contained 11 bases not matched to a gene. The CDR3 sequence is 16 residues long. The variable domain in full, completed from reference TRBV9 and TRBJ2-5, reads DSGVTQTPKHLITATGQRVTLRCSPRSGDLSVYWYQQSLDQGLQFLIQYYNGEERAKGNILERFSAQQFPDLHSELNLSSLELGDSALYFCASSVGAGGVTETQYFGPGTRLLVL.

The chain employs TRBV5-4 and TRBJ1-1; D perhaps matches TRBD1 (5 bases). The V end lost 2 bases, the J end lost 2 bases, and 13 bases lay between the germline ends. The germline V gene has CDR1 SGHNT and CDR2 YYREEE (reference sequence). CDR3 length equals 15 residues. The CDR3 bases are TGTGCCAGCAGCTTTAAGGGAAGGACAAACACTGAAGCTTTCTTT. As protein: CASSFKGRTNTEAFF. Supplemented by reference TRBV5-4 and TRBJ1-1, the full variable domain reads ETGVTQSPTHLIKTRGQQVTLRCSSQSGHNTVSWYQQALGQGPQFIFQYYREEENGRGNFPPRFSGLQFPNYSSELNVNALELDDSALYLCASSFKGRTNTEAFFGQGTRLTVV.

The chain uses TRBV10-3 and TRBJ2-3; TRBD2 agrees at 13 bases. The CDR3 sequence is 17 residues long. J gave up 8 bases and V 1 base, and 9 bases lay outside the gene matches. Germline V gene lookup returns CDR1 ENHRY and CDR2 SYGVKD. CDR3 DNA: TGTGCCATCAGTGAGTTCAAACTAGCGGGAGGGCCCGGTACGCAGTATTTT. Translating gives CAISEFKLAGGPGTQYF.

This chain links TRBV7-2 with TRBJ2-7, with 11 bases matching TRBD2. Trimming took 5 bases from V and 4 from J; bases not matched to a gene: 16. Germline-derived CDR1 and CDR2 are SGHTA and FQGNSA. The CDR3 has 18 residues. The CDR3 is CASSPVPILAGETYEQYF. As DNA, the CDR3 is TGTGCCAGCAGCCCCGTCCCGATACTAGCGGGGGAGACTTACGAGCAGTACTTC.